The T cell receptor beta chain under discussion was sequenced for a study of blood T cell repertoires in COVID-19. Repertoires were generated with immunoSEQ multiplex PCR, while TCRdb's copy carries only in-frame clones and drops some. Here the sample spans approximately 200,000 clones, 86% being singletons. J lost 14 bases, V lost 3 bases, and 11 bases had no gene match. CDR3 size: 13 residues. Looked up from germline, CDR1 is SGHDN and CDR2 is FVKESK. Specimen: PBMCs or T cells enriched from blood (not recorded which). The chain is built from TRBV14 and TRBJ1-2; TRBD1 aligns across 8 bases. This clonotype was obtained from a woman aged 25-40 years who had recovered from COVID-19. CDR3 amino acids: CASSQNSGQGQTF. CDR3 DNA sequence: TGTGCCAGCAGCCAGAATAGTGGACAGGGACAAACCTTC.